The next 9 T cell receptor beta chains were all read from a single sample in a study of blood T cell repertoires in COVID-19. Assay: immunoSEQ multiplex PCR; the TCRdb copy retains only in-frame clones and omits some. The sample has 120,000 or so clones, around 81% seen once; the top ten hold under 4.5%. Sequenced: peripheral blood. The receptor set was obtained from a woman aged 50 to 60 with acute or convalescent COVID-19.

The CDR3 coding sequence is TGTGCCAGCTCACGCGGACAGAAAGAGACCCAGTACTTC. Its protein is CASSRGQKETQYF. This chain links TRBV18 with TRBJ2-5; a possible D gene is TRBD1 (6 bases). The CDR3 extends over 13 amino acids. Germline V gene data show CDR1 as KGHSH and CDR2 as LQKENI. Trimming removed 4 bases at V and 3 bases at J, with 9 bases between. The complete variable domain, with remaining parts taken from reference TRBV18 and TRBJ2-5, reads NAGVMQNPRHLVRRRGQEARLRCSPMKGHSHVYWYRQLPEEGLKFMVYLQKENIIDESGMPKERFSAEFPKEGPSILRIQQVVRGDSAAYFCASSRGQKETQYFGPGTRLLVL.

The chain carries TRBV25-1 and TRBJ2-3; D gene uncertain. CDR1 and CDR2 from the germline V gene are MGHDK and SYGVNS. CDR3 length equals 12 residues. The V and J ends lost 4 bases and 2 bases respectively, with 4 bases between them. The CDR3 DNA is TGTGCCAGCAGTGCCTTCACAGATACGCAGTATTTT. This codes for CASSAFTDTQYF.

The rearrangement joins TRBV28 to TRBJ1-1, with TRBD1 identical over 7 bases. The CDR3 is 15 amino acids. The V segment lost 6 bases and the J segment 8 bases; nucleotides outside the gene matches: 15. Germline loops: CDR1 MDHEN, CDR2 SYDVKM. The DNA of the CDR3 is TGTGCCAGCAGCAGTGCCCCGGGACAGCTGAAAGAAGCTTTCTTT. Translated, it gives CASSSAPGQLKEAFF.

V and J are TRBV6-6 and TRBJ2-2; 7 bases are shared with TRBD2. This CDR3 contains 16 residues. The V gene's germline CDR1 is MNHNY and CDR2 SVGAGI (reference sequence). V dropped 2 bases and J dropped 0; count of bases not matched to a gene: 3. The CDR3 sequence is CASSYPSGTNTGELFF. The DNA for the CDR3 is TGTGCCAGCAGTTACCCAAGCGGGACGAACACCGGGGAGCTGTTTTTT.

This clone came up a few times. The V and J genes are TRBV10-3 and TRBJ2-2, with 11 bases fitting TRBD2. Unmatched junction bases numbered 9, after V lost 6 bases and J lost 6 bases. The germline V gene encodes CDR1 ENHRY and CDR2 SYGVKD. The CDR3 is 16 amino acids. The CDR3 reads CAIRTIAGGPAGELFF. CDR3 nucleotide sequence: TGTGCCATCAGGACTATAGCGGGAGGGCCTGCCGGGGAGCTGTTTTTT.

J is TRBJ2-7 and V is TRBV10-2; weak D call: TRBD1 (6 bases). Trimming took off 6 bases at V and 6 bases at J, with 15 bases between the two ends. The CDR3 sequence is 13 residues long. The germline V gene has CDR1 WSHSY and CDR2 SAAADI. The CDR3 loop reads CASSADHRAEQYF. CDR3 nucleotides: TGCGCCAGCAGCGCTGACCACAGGGCCGAGCAGTACTTC.

This clone was detected only once. The rearrangement uses TRBV5-4 and TRBJ1-1; 8 nucleotides match TRBD1. CDR3 length: 15 residues. Germline V gene sequence: CDR1 SGHNT, CDR2 YYREEE (reference sequence). The ends lost 4 bases at V and 0 bases at J; junction bases unmatched: 5. The CDR3 spells CASSRGQEVNTEAFF. DNA for the CDR3: TGTGCCAGCAGCAGGGGACAGGAAGTGAACACTGAAGCTTTCTTT.

This clone was picked up one time. The chain recombines TRBV13 with TRBJ1-1; 8 bases map to TRBD1. CDR1 PRHDT and CDR2 FYEKMQ come from the germline V gene (reference sequence). The trim removed 5 bases at V and 10 bases at J, leaving 6 bases unmatched. This CDR3 comprises 12 residues. The CDR3 loop is CASSAGQGAAFF. The CDR3, as DNA: TGTGCCAGCAGCGCAGGACAGGGCGCAGCTTTCTTT.

The genes are TRBV3-1 (or the pseudogene TRBV3-2) and TRBJ1-1; possible D gene TRBD1, 6 bases. Germline CDR1 is LGHDT and CDR2 is YNNKEL (reference sequence). The CDR3 spans 15 residues. V was pared by 7 bases and J by 3 bases, with 18 bases between. The chain's CDR3 is CASTLGANSYTEAFF. The CDR3 bases are TGTGCCAGCACTCTGGGGGCTAACTCCTACACTGAAGCTTTCTTT.